Listed here is a single T cell receptor beta chain. The ends lost 3 bases at V and 14 bases at J; junction bases unmatched: 20. The germline gives CDR1 GTSNPN, CDR2 SVGIG (reference sequence). CDR3 length equals 16 residues. In the study's own analysis: From reference gene primer amplification, estimates of nucleated cell counts were derived. The method was immunoSEQ multiplex PCR; TCRdb's version includes in-frame clones alone and lacks a portion of them. Clone size and V and J calls were adopted from that table, with D and trimming inferred from the DNA. The sample lists about 230,000 clones, approximately 81% occurring once. The data are from a study of blood T cell repertoires in COVID-19. Study overall: Material from acute and convalescent COVID-19 was sourced from the United States, Italy and Spain. PBMCs, B-cell-depleted T cells, or T cells were the source of the cDNA or gDNA that made up the material.

The chain links TRBV30 to TRBJ1-4, with TRBD1 identical over 8 bases. Sequencing was carried out using peripheral blood. This clonotype was sampled from a man in his forties with acute or convalescent COVID-19. The CDR3 nucleotides read TGTGCCTGGAGCCCAGGGGGCTCGAAAGGATCAGAAGGGCTGTTTTTT. It encodes CAWSPGGSKGSEGLFF.